A selection of T cell receptor beta chains follows, all from one sample in a study of human T cells and chemical hapten exposure. MiXCR, applied by TCRdb to the RACE reads, yields one record per CDR3 protein. The sample includes around 99,000 distinct CDR3 sequences, roughly 11% of them seen just once. This specimen consisted of whole blood, obtained in connection with sensitization to the hapten diphenylcyclopropenone (DPC). These receptors were collected from a middle-aged man with alopecia areata. Some clones in this sample may be carry-over from other donors' samples. CDR3s include the opening cysteine and the closing phenylalanine or tryptophan. Fields, in order: V gene, J gene, clone size, D gene, CDR3 protein, CDR3 DNA. The D gene is left open where the match is weak. Clone size, where shown, is once, few, many, or a class for clones that have expanded.

TRBV5-1	TRBJ2-1	NA	TRBD2	CASSLVTSGGYNEQFF	TGCGCCAGCAGCTTAGTAACTAGCGGAGGTTACAATGAGCAGTTCTTC
TRBV3-1	TRBJ2-7	NA	NA	CASSQVHEQYF	TGTGCCAGCAGCCAAGTTCACGAGCAGTACTTC
TRBV20-1	TRBJ1-1	NA	NA	CSASVGSTEAFF	TGCAGTGCTAGCGTAGGGAGCACTGAAGCTTTCTTT
TRBV6-5	TRBJ2-4	many	NA	CASSRVELAKNIQYF	TGTGCCAGCAGTAGGGTCGAGCTAGCCAAAAACATTCAGTACTTC
TRBV12-3/TRBV12-4	TRBJ1-5	few	TRBD1	CASHSGGQNQPQHF	TGTGCCAGCCACTCAGGGGGACAGAATCAGCCCCAGCATTTT
TRBV5-4	TRBJ1-1	few	NA	CASSWTVNTEAFF	TGTGCCAGCAGCTGGACAGTTAACACTGAAGCTTTCTTT
TRBV5-1	TRBJ1-1	many	NA	CASSYGFGANTEAFF	TGCGCCAGCAGCTATGGGTTTGGAGCGAACACTGAAGCTTTCTTT
TRBV9	TRBJ2-1	many	NA	CASSISGELYNEQFF	TGTGCCAGCAGCATATCAGGAGAGCTCTACAATGAGCAGTTCTTC
TRBV7-9	TRBJ2-3	NA	TRBD2	CASRPGGSGIGDTQYF	TGTGCCAGCAGACCCGGTGGGAGCGGGATAGGAGATACGCAGTATTTT
TRBV7-9	TRBJ1-6	many	NA	CASSFAQIYNSPLHF	TGTGCCAGCAGCTTCGCGCAAATCTATAATTCACCCCTCCACTTT
TRBV10-3	TRBJ2-3	many	TRBD2	CAIRGPGTSGRDTQYF	TGTGCCATCAGAGGACCCGGGACTAGCGGGAGGGATACGCAGTATTTT
TRBV2	TRBJ2-5	many	NA	CASSLYQETQYF	TGTGCCAGCAGCCTTTACCAAGAGACCCAGTACTTC
TRBV6-2/TRBV6-3	TRBJ1-1	many	NA	CASGAGVLNTEAFF	TGTGCCAGCGGGGCTGGTGTGCTTAACACTGAAGCTTTCTTT
TRBV29-1	TRBJ2-1	many	TRBD1	CSVSDRGPYNEQFF	TGCAGCGTCTCCGACAGGGGGCCATACAATGAGCAGTTCTTC
TRBV5-1	TRBJ1-1	few	NA	CASSSGPIRKVEAFF	TGCGCCAGCAGCTCCGGACCGATAAGAAAAGTTGAAGCTTTCTTT
TRBV24-1	TRBJ2-1	many	NA	CATSPGQALNEQFF	TGTGCCACCAGCCCCGGTCAGGCACTCAATGAGCAGTTCTTC
TRBV29-1	TRBJ2-3	few	NA	CSVSQAPNTQYF	TGCAGCGTGTCCCAGGCGCCGAATACGCAGTATTTT
TRBV5-1	TRBJ2-7	many	TRBD1	CASSLGGQGAYEQYF	TGCGCCAGCAGCTTGGGCGGACAGGGGGCCTACGAGCAGTACTTC
TRBV10-3	TRBJ2-5	NA	NA	CAISEGPGQETQYF	TGTGCCATCAGTGAGGGACCGGGACAAGAGACCCAGTACTTC
TRBV7-9	TRBJ2-3	NA	TRBD2	CASSQLAGFTDTQYF	TGTGCCAGCAGCCAGCTAGCGGGGTTCACAGATACGCAGTATTTT
TRBV25-1	TRBJ1-5	few	NA	CASSVSNQPQHF	TGTGCCAGTTCAGTTAGCAATCAGCCCCAGCATTTT
TRBV4-2	TRBJ1-1	few	NA	CASSQERSGASEAFF	TGTGCCAGCAGCCAAGAGAGATCAGGGGCTTCTGAAGCTTTCTTT
TRBV2	TRBJ2-5	NA	NA	CASSVWTIFEMETQYF	TGTGCCAGCAGTGTCTGGACCATTTTCGAGATGGAGACCCAGTACTTC
TRBV9	TRBJ2-3	few	TRBD1	CASSVRTGGDTQYF	TGTGCCAGCAGCGTACGGACAGGGGGAGATACGCAGTATTTT
TRBV5-6	TRBJ2-7	NA	NA	CASSLDTYEQYF	TGTGCCAGCAGCCTAGATACCTACGAGCAGTACTTC
TRBV6-2/TRBV6-3	TRBJ1-1	few	NA	CASSDWGNEAFF	TGTGCCAGCTCCGACTGGGGGAATGAAGCTTTCTTT
TRBV5-1	TRBJ2-5	many	TRBD1	CASSLRSQGAIQETQYF	TGCGCCAGCAGCTTAAGATCACAGGGGGCAATACAAGAGACCCAGTACTTC
TRBV2	TRBJ1-2	many	NA	CASSENRGANYGYTF	TGTGCCAGCAGTGAAAATCGCGGGGCTAACTATGGCTACACCTTC
TRBV28	TRBJ1-5	many	NA	CASSLGRTLSNQPQHF	TGTGCCAGCAGCCTAGGTAGGACTCTTAGCAATCAGCCCCAGCATTTT
TRBV14	TRBJ2-1	many	NA	CASSQDEVATNGEQFF	TGTGCCAGCAGCCAAGATGAGGTAGCAACAAACGGTGAGCAGTTCTTC
TRBV20-1	TRBJ2-3	many	NA	CSLGGHLAGVTDTQYF	TGCAGCCTAGGGGGGCATTTGGCGGGTGTGACAGATACGCAGTATTTT
TRBV7-8	TRBJ2-7	many	NA	CASSLAGEQYF	TGTGCCAGCAGCTTAGCGGGGGAGCAGTACTTC
TRBV12-3/TRBV12-4	TRBJ2-7	few	TRBD1	CASSPGQGSEQYF	TGTGCCAGCAGTCCCGGACAGGGAAGCGAGCAGTACTTC
TRBV21-1	TRBJ1-3	NA	NA	CASSKAHHTIYF	TGTGCCAGCAGCAAAGCGCACCACACCATATATTTT
TRBV19	TRBJ2-2	few	TRBD2	CASSRTSGRNTGELFF	TGTGCCAGTAGTAGGACTAGCGGGAGGAATACCGGGGAGCTGTTTTTT
TRBV6-2/TRBV6-3	TRBJ2-3	many	TRBD2	CASSPGRERGTDTQYF	TGTGCCAGCAGTCCGGGGCGGGAGAGAGGCACAGATACGCAGTATTTT
TRBV24-1	TRBJ2-6	many	NA	CATQGGSAGANVLTF	TGTGCCACTCAAGGGGGTAGCGCTGGGGCCAACGTCCTGACTTTC
TRBV6-2/TRBV6-3	TRBJ1-1	NA	NA	CASSPSTGRLNTEAFF	TGTGCCAGCAGTCCATCTACCGGACGCTTGAACACTGAAGCTTTCTTT
TRBV7-9	TRBJ2-1	many	NA	CASSLVFSPAQLSYNEQFF	TGTGCCAGCAGCTTAGTATTCTCCCCGGCCCAGTTATCCTACAATGAGCAGTTCTTC
TRBV7-2	TRBJ2-7	few	TRBD1	CASSYGTVSSYEQYF	TGTGCCAGCAGTTACGGGACAGTTAGCTCCTACGAGCAGTACTTC
TRBV18	TRBJ2-3	NA	NA	CASSPVQDTQYF	TGTGCCAGCTCACCTGTTCAAGATACGCAGTATTTT
TRBV6-5	TRBJ2-4	few	NA	CASSYLEGGAKNIQYF	TGTGCCAGCAGTTACCTGGAGGGGGGGGCCAAAAACATTCAGTACTTC
TRBV28	TRBJ2-3	NA	TRBD1	CASSLLTGGTDTQYF	TGTGCCAGCAGTTTACTGACAGGGGGCACAGATACGCAGTATTTT
TRBV5-1	TRBJ2-7	few	NA	CASSDYYEQYF	TGCGCCAGCAGCGACTACTACGAGCAGTACTTC
TRBV12-3/TRBV12-4	TRBJ1-6	few	NA	CASSFFWGKNSPLHF	TGTGCCAGCAGTTTTTTTTGGGGGAAGAATTCACCCCTCCACTTT